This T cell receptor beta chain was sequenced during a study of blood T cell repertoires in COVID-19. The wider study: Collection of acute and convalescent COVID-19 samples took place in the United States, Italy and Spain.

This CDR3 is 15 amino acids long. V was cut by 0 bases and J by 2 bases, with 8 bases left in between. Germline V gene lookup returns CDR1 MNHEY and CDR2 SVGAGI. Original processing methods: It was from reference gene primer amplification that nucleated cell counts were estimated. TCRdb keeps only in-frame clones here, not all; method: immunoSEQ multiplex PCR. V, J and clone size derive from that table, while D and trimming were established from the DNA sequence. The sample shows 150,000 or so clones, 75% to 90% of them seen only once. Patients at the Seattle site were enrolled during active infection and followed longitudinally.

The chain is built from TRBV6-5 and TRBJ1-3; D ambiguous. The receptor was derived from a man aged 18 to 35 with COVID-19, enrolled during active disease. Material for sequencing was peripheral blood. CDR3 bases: TGTGCCAGCAGTTACTCGGGGAGGGCTGGAAACACCATATATTTT. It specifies CASSYSGRAGNTIYF.